This TCR beta chain was found in a study of memory CD4+ T cells and cytomegalovirus serostatus. About the research overall: This sample comes from healthy Belgian adults, several CMV seropositive, 24 seronegative.

The data were produced by immunoSEQ multiplex PCR, yet TCRdb's version contains in-frame clones alone and is incomplete. The table includes under 65,000 clones, around 80% detected once. Regarding this clone: Its antigen is not known.

Single viable CD3+CD4+CD8-CD45RO+ cells were sorted as the memory CD4+ T cells. Study-wide results and limits: CD4+ memory repertoires contained about 40% of the roughly 160 reported CMV TCRbeta sequences.

V gave up 0 bases and J gave up 3 bases, with 4 bases separating them. The CDR3 is made up of 13 amino acids. Germline V gene data show CDR1 as SGDLS and CDR2 as YYNGEE. The chain couples TRBV9 to TRBJ1-3; the D is unclear. Sequenced sample: memory CD4+ T cells from blood. The receptor's source is an adult in good health and CMV-seronegative. The CDR3 DNA reads TGTGCCAGCAGCGTAGTGGGTGGAAACACCATATATTTT. Translated: CASSVVGGNTIYF.